The 20 T cell receptor beta chains below come from one sample, sequenced in a study of breast tumors, draining lymph nodes, adjacent tissues. TCRdb called the multiplex PCR reads again in MiXCR, with one record for every CDR3 protein. The sample holds about 180,000 distinct CDR3 sequences, 33% seen once. Axillary draining lymph nodes of breast cancer patients supplied the node samples. Input material: axillary lymph node tissue. Receptors originate from a female donor with breast cancer. Some clones in this sample may be carry-over from other donors' samples.

Points on this clonotype: Since the CDR3 does not end with the conserved phenylalanine or tryptophan, this likely comes from a read error. The chain links TRBV15 to TRBJ1-4; D gene uncertain. Germline V gene data show CDR1 as LNHNV and CDR2 as YYDKDF (reference sequence). This CDR3 is 15 amino acids long. Trimming cost V 3 bases and J 5 bases, with 13 bases left between them. CDR3 sequence reads: CATSRGKGENEKLFY. CDR3 DNA sequence: TGTGCCACCAGCAGGGGAAAGGGAGAAAATGAAAAACTGTTTTAT.

This clonotype was observed many times. The chain joins TRBV6-1 to TRBJ2-3; TRBD1 might be the D (5 bases). Germline CDR1 is MNHNS and CDR2 is SASEGT. The CDR3 covers 11 residues. Trimming took 6 bases from V and 6 from J, leaving 7 bases between them. The CDR3 reads CASRTGDTQYF. CDR3 coding DNA: TGTGCCAGCAGAACAGGTGATACGCAGTATTTT.

The J gene is TRBJ2-3, the V gene TRBV20-1; TRBD2 matches at 9 bases. Germline V gene lookup returns CDR1 DFQATT and CDR2 SNEGSKA (reference sequence). The CDR3 is made up of 13 amino acids. J lost 6 bases, V lost 4 bases, and 5 bases had no gene match. CDR3 in DNA: TGCAGTGCTACGGGACTAGCAACCGATACGCAGTATTTT. Amino acid sequence: CSATGLATDTQYF.

The gene calls are TRBV2 and TRBJ2-3; no clear D gene. This CDR3 region has 15 residues. Deletions cut 5 bases from V and 2 bases from J, with 14 bases between. Germline CDR1 is SNHLY and CDR2 is FYNNEI. CDR3 in amino acids: CASSMSRSFTDTQYF. The CDR3, as DNA: TGTGCCAGCAGTATGAGCAGGTCCTTCACAGATACGCAGTATTTT.

This clonotype was counted many times. The V call is TRBV6-2 or TRBV6-3, the J call TRBJ1-2, with TRBD1 as a possible D gene (5 bases). The V end lost 5 bases, the J end lost 6 bases, and 16 bases lay between the germline ends. CDR1 is MNHEY, CDR2 SVGEGT, per germline. This CDR3 is 14 amino acids long. The CDR3 sequence is CASSLTRGSNGYTF. DNA for the CDR3: TGTGCCAGCAGTCTTACTAGGGGATCAAATGGCTACACCTTC.

This clonotype occurred many times. The J gene is TRBJ1-5, the V gene TRBV19; perhaps TRBD1 as D (5 bases). This CDR3 region has 15 residues. Germline loops: CDR1 LNHDA, CDR2 SQIVND (reference sequence). The V end was cut by 6 bases, the J end by 3 bases, with 15 bases between. The CDR3 region has the DNA TGTGCCAGTAGAAACCCCGGGACGAACAATCAGCCCCAGCATTTT. Amino acid sequence: CASRNPGTNNQPQHF. The variable domain in full, with the rest retrieved from reference TRBV19 and TRBJ1-5, is DGGITQSPKYLFRKEGQNVTLSCEQNLNHDAMYWYRQDPGQGLRLIYYSQIVNDFQKGDIAEGYSVSREKKESFPLTVTSAQKNPTAFYLCASRNPGTNNQPQHFGDGTRLSIL.

This clonotype was recorded many times. The V and J genes are TRBV20-1 and TRBJ2-1; 10 bases agree with TRBD2. The germline V gene has CDR1 DFQATT and CDR2 SNEGSKA (reference sequence). Trimming removed 3 bases from V and 4 bases from J; junction bases left unmatched: 9. There are 16 residues in the CDR3. The CDR3 bases are TGCAGTGCTAGGTGGGCTAGCGGGGGCCTGTACAATGAGCAGTTCTTC. The encoded protein is CSARWASGGLYNEQFF.

Regarding this clonotype: One base away lies a much larger clone, so this may be a sequencing read error. The rearrangement joins TRBV27 to TRBJ2-7, with 12 bases lining up with TRBD2. Germline V lookup: CDR1 MNHEY, CDR2 SMNVEV (reference sequence). The CDR3 is 16 amino acids. The CDR3 bases are TGTGCCGGCAGTCTCCACCAGACTAGCGGGGGTGGAGAGCAGTACTTC. It yields the protein CAGSLHQTSGGGEQYF.

The sample holds many counts of this clonotype. The chain is built from TRBV18 and TRBJ2-2; D is unclear. Germline V gives CDR1 KGHSH, CDR2 LQKENI. The CDR3 consists of 14 residues. Trimming pared 4 bases from V and 0 bases from J, leaving 6 bases between. The CDR3 reads CASSLTSNTGELFF. Here the CDR3 DNA reads TGTGCCAGCTCACTCACCTCGAACACCGGGGAGCTGTTTTTT.

This clonotype was picked up many times. This chain links TRBV6-2 or TRBV6-3 with TRBJ2-1, with 9 positions matching TRBD2. After removal of 6 bases from V and 10 bases from J, the junction contained 13 bases not matched to a gene. CDR3 length: 15 residues. The germline CDR1 and CDR2 sequences are MNHEY and SVGEGT. The CDR3 reads CASSSDSGSPLEQFF. In nucleotides, the CDR3 is TGTGCCAGCAGCTCCGATAGCGGGAGCCCCCTAGAGCAGTTCTTC.

The V call is TRBV19, the J call TRBJ2-2; D is perhaps TRBD1 (6 bases). From germline, CDR1 is LNHDA and CDR2 SQIVND (reference sequence). This CDR3 region has 13 residues. Trimming removed 5 bases at V and 5 bases at J, with 9 bases between. The DNA of the CDR3 is TGTGCCAGTAGTCCTCAGGGGACCGGGGAGCTGTTTTTT. Encoded protein: CASSPQGTGELFF.

This clonotype was seen ten or more times. Given a much more abundant clone one base away, this may be a read error. J is TRBJ1-5 and V is TRBV29-1; tentative D call: TRBD1 (6 bases). V gave up 7 bases and J gave up 5 bases, with 21 bases separating them. The CDR3 length is 15 residues. Germline V lookup: CDR1 SQVTM, CDR2 ANQGSEA. The CDR3 is CSAQTTGRGDQPQHF. The DNA for the CDR3 is TGCAGCGCTCAAACCACAGGGAGAGGCGATCAGCCCCAGCATTTT.

In its sample, this clonotype was seen many times. V usage is TRBV12-3 or TRBV12-4 and J usage is TRBJ1-4, with D perhaps TRBD1 (5 bases). This CDR3 has 14 amino acids. V was shortened by 3 bases and J by 7 bases, with 12 bases between the two germline ends. In nucleotides, the CDR3 is TGTGCCAGCAGTTTCCCCCGGGGGGGTGAAAAACTGTTTTTT. It translates to CASSFPRGGEKLFF.

This chain uses TRBV6-1 with TRBJ2-7, with 8 bases aligning to TRBD2. Trimming at V came to 8 bases and at J to 3 bases, leaving 6 bases not matched to a gene. CDR1 is MNHNS and CDR2 is SASEGT in the germline V gene. The CDR3 contains 13 residues. CDR3 protein: CASSQAGGYEQYF. The CDR3 DNA sequence: TGTGCCAGCTCACAGGCGGGAGGCTACGAGCAGTACTTC.

In DNA, the CDR3 is TGTGCCAGCAGCCAGGGGGACATCAAAAACATTCAGTACTTC. Translation: CASSQGDIKNIQYF. The J gene is TRBJ2-4, the V gene TRBV6-5; 7 bases align to TRBD1. The CDR3 consists of 14 residues. V shed 6 bases, J shed 3 bases, and the junction held 5 bases outside the gene matches. Germline CDR1 MNHEY, CDR2 SVGAGI.

This clonotype was observed many times. This CDR3 reads CATSRDVAGTGYTF. As DNA, the CDR3 is TGTGCCACCAGCAGAGATGTCGCAGGGACTGGCTACACCTTC. V usage is TRBV15 and J usage is TRBJ1-2, with D perhaps matching TRBD1 (5 bases). The CDR3 totals 14 residues. Trimming cost V 0 bases and J 7 bases, with 12 bases left between them. The germline V gene has CDR1 LNHNV and CDR2 YYDKDF (reference sequence). Based on the CDR3 plus reference TRBV15 and TRBJ1-2, the full variable domain is DAMVIQNPRYQVTQFGKPVTLSCSQTLNHNVMYWYQQKSSQAPKLLFHYYDKDFNNEADTPDNFQSRRPNTSFCFLDIRSPGLGDTAMYLCATSRDVAGTGYTFGSGTRLTVV.

The chain is built from TRBV28 and TRBJ2-5, with D possibly matching TRBD1 (5 bases). The V and J ends lost 3 bases and 3 bases respectively, with 14 bases between them. Germline lookup yields CDR1 MDHEN and CDR2 SYDVKM. The CDR3 sequence is 15 residues long. The CDR3 DNA is TGTGCCAGCAGTTTTTTCCTGGACACCGAAGAGACCCAGTACTTC. Its protein product is CASSFFLDTEETQYF. The full variable domain, rest sourced from reference TRBV28 and TRBJ2-5, is DVKVTQSSRYLVKRTGEKVFLECVQDMDHENMFWYRQDPGLGLRLIYFSYDVKMKEKGDIPEGYSVSREKKERFSLILESASTNQTSMYLCASSFFLDTEETQYFGPGTRLLVL.

A remark on this clonotype: An end of the junction does not agree with germline; a read error may underlie this. J is TRBJ2-5 and V is TRBV10-2; possibly TRBD2 for D (6 bases). Germline CDR1 and CDR2: WSHSY and SAAADI. This CDR3 is built from 18 residues. In DNA form, the CDR3 reads TGCGCCGGCAGCCTGCGGAGTGACTCCAAGAGAAGGGCGGGGACCCAGCACTTC. Its protein is CAGSLRSDSKRRAGTQHF.

This clonotype was seen only once. This may stem from a read error, because a much larger clone lies one nucleotide away. The chain combines TRBV11-2 with TRBJ1-2, with a weak D call TRBD1 (6 bases). This CDR3 is built from 18 residues. Germline CDR1 is SGHAT and CDR2 is FQNNGV. CDR3 amino acids: CASSLVGGKGGDNCGYTF. For the CDR3, the DNA is TGTGCCAGCAGCTTAGTTGGGGGAAAAGGGGGGGATAACTGTGGCTACACCTTC.

The sample holds a few counts of this clonotype. The CDR3 loop reads CASSHLAGGIQPQHF. For the CDR3, the DNA is TGTGCCAGCAGTCATCTGGCCGGAGGGATACAGCCCCAGCATTTT. This sequence joins TRBV6-2 or TRBV6-3 and TRBJ1-5; D not resolved. This CDR3 contains 15 residues. The germline CDR1 and CDR2 sequences are MNHEY and SVGEGT. V shed 5 bases and J shed 7 bases, with 18 bases lying between them.